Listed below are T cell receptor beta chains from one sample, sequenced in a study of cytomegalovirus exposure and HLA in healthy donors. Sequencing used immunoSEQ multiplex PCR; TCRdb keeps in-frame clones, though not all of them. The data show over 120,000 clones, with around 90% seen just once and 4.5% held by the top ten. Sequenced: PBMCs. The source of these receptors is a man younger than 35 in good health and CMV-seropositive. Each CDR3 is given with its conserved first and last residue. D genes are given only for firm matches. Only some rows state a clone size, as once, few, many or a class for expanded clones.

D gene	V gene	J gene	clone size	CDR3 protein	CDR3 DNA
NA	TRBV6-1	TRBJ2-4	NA	CASSERQKNIQYF	TGTGCCAGCAGTGAAAGACAGAAAAACATTCAGTACTTC
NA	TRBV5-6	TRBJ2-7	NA	CASSSSGYSYEQYF	TGTGCCAGCAGTTCCTCAGGGTACTCCTACGAGCAGTACTTC
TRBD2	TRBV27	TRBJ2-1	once	CASSSLAGVGHEQFF	TGTGCCAGCAGTAGTTTAGCGGGAGTAGGGCATGAGCAGTTCTTC
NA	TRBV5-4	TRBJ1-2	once	CASSPPQGAGYTF	TGTGCCAGCAGCCCCCCCCAAGGGGCTGGCTACACCTTC
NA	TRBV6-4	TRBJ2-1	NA	CASSDAGGGANEQFF	TGTGCCAGCAGTGACGCCGGAGGGGGGGCCAATGAGCAGTTCTTC
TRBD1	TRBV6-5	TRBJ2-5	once	CASSRTGGAETQYF	TGTGCCAGCAGTAGGACAGGGGGCGCAGAGACCCAGTACTTC
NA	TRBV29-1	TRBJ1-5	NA	CSGLPYSNQPQHF	TGCAGCGGCCTACCCTATAGCAATCAGCCCCAGCATTTT
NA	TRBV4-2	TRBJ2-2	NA	CASSQLAVNTGELFF	TGTGCCAGCAGCCAGTTAGCGGTTAACACCGGGGAGCTGTTTTTT
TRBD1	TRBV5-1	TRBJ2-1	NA	CASSMDRGNDEQFF	TGCGCCAGCAGCATGGACAGGGGAAACGATGAGCAGTTCTTC
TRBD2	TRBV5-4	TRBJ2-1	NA	CASSPGTSVPNEQFF	TGTGCCAGCAGCCCCGGGACTAGCGTTCCCAATGAGCAGTTCTTC
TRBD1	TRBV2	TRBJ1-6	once	CASTRDRANSPLHF	TGTGCCAGCACGAGAGACAGGGCCAATTCACCCCTCCACTTT
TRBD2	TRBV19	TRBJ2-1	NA	CASSSGGAFNEQFF	TGTGCCAGTAGTAGCGGGGGGGCCTTCAATGAGCAGTTCTTC
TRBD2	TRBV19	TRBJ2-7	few	CASSLTSGGSYEQYF	TGTGCCAGTAGTCTGACTAGCGGGGGCTCCTACGAGCAGTACTTC
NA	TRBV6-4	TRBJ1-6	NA	CASSPGTPGHSPLHF	TGTGCCAGCAGCCCCGGGACTCCGGGACATTCACCCCTCCACTTT
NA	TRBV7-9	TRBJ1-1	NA	CASSPSEGDTEAFF	TGTGCCAGCAGCCCCTCCGAAGGGGACACTGAAGCTTTCTTT
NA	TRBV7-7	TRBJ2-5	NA	CASSFRGSQETQYF	TGTGCTAGCAGCTTCAGGGGCAGCCAAGAGACCCAGTACTTC
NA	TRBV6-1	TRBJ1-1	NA	CASSVDRRYAAFF	TGTGCCAGCAGTGTCGACAGGAGGTACGCGGCTTTCTTT
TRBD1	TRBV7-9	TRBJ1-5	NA	CASSSTGSNQPQHF	TGTGCCAGCAGCTCGACAGGGTCAAATCAGCCCCAGCATTTT
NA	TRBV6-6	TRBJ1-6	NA	CASRGGSSYNSPLHF	TGTGCCAGCAGGGGGGGGAGCTCCTATAATTCACCCCTCCACTTT
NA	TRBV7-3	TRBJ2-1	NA	CASSLNRGGNEQFF	TGTGCCAGCAGCTTAAATAGAGGGGGCAATGAGCAGTTCTTC
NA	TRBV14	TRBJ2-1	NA	CASSQVQGSPYYNEQFF	TGTGCCAGCAGCCAAGTCCAGGGGTCCCCCTACTACAATGAGCAGTTCTTC
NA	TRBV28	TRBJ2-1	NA	CASSPRNEQFF	TGTGCCAGCAGCCCCAGAAATGAGCAGTTCTTC
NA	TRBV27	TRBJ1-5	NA	CASSPDRRQPQHF	TGTGCCAGCAGCCCTGACAGGCGTCAGCCCCAGCATTTT
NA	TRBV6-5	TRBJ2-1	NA	CASSYVGQGRENEQFF	TGTGCCAGCAGTTACGTAGGCCAAGGAAGGGAGAATGAGCAGTTCTTC
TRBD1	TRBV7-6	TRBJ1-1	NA	CASSLGQGNTEAFF	TGTGCCAGCAGCCTGGGACAGGGGAACACTGAAGCTTTCTTT
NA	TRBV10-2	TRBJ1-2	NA	CASSESNTLNYGYTF	TGCGCCAGCAGTGAGTCGAACACCTTAAACTATGGCTACACCTTC
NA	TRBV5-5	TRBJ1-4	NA	CASSPRQVEKLFF	TGTGCCAGCAGCCCCAGACAGGTGGAAAAACTGTTTTTT
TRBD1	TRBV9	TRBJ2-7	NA	CASSTWTGGIYEQYF	TGTGCCAGCAGCACTTGGACAGGGGGCATCTACGAGCAGTACTTC
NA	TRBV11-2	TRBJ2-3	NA	CASSEDTQYF	TGTGCCAGCAGCGAGGATACGCAGTATTTT
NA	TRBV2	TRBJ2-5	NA	CASTTSGGPSGTQYF	TGTGCCAGCACTACCTCCGGGGGACCCTCCGGGACCCAGTACTTC
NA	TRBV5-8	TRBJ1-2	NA	CASSLETHTGTIRPAAF	TGTGCCAGCAGCTTAGAAACGCATACCGGGACTATAAGACCCGCGGCCTTC
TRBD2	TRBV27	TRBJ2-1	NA	CASSTLQLAASYNEQFF	TGTGCCAGCAGTACCCTTCAACTAGCGGCTTCCTACAATGAGCAGTTCTTC
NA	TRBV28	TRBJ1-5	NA	CASSLRQGENQPQHF	TGTGCCAGCAGTTTAAGGCAGGGTGAGAATCAGCCCCAGCATTTT
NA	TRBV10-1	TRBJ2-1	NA	CASSEISGDQQFF	TGCGCCAGCAGTGAAATATCGGGGGACCAGCAGTTCTTC
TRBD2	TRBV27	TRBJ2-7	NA	CASSQNRLAGVVEQYF	TGTGCCAGCAGCCAGAATCGGCTAGCGGGAGTTGTCGAGCAGTACTTC
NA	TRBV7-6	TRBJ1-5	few	CASSLLSADTPQHF	TGTGCCAGCAGCTTACTGTCTGCGGATACGCCCCAGCATTTT
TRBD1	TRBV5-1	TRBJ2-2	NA	CASSSQGAVVNTGELFF	TGCGCCAGCAGCTCTCAGGGGGCCGTAGTCAACACCGGGGAGCTGTTTTTT
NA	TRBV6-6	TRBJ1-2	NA	CASRPDSPYGYTF	TGTGCCAGCAGGCCCGACAGTCCCTATGGCTACACCTTC
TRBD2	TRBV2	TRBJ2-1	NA	CASSEKMIAGGQFF	TGTGCCAGCAGTGAAAAGATGATAGCGGGAGGACAGTTCTTC
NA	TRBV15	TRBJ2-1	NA	CATSSRGGTYEQFF	TGTGCCACCAGCTCAAGGGGCGGGACCTATGAGCAGTTCTTC
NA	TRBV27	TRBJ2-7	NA	CASSWEQGYEQYF	TGTGCCAGCAGTTGGGAACAGGGTTACGAGCAGTACTTC
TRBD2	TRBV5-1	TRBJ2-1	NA	CASSAGTSSNNEQFF	TGCGCCAGCAGCGCCGGGACTAGTTCTAACAATGAGCAGTTCTTC
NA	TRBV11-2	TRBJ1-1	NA	CASSSLRYRVNTEAFF	TGTGCCAGCAGCTCCCTTCGATACAGGGTCAACACTGAAGCTTTCTTT
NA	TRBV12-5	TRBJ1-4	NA	CASGPLEIGNEKLFF	TGTGCTAGTGGTCCCCTGGAGATCGGAAATGAAAAACTGTTTTTT
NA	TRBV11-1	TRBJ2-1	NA	CASSPALASYNEQFF	TGTGCCAGCAGCCCCGCACTTGCCTCCTACAATGAGCAGTTCTTC
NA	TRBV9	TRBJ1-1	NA	CASSVGGEGTEAFF	TGTGCCAGCAGCGTAGGCGGGGAGGGAACTGAAGCTTTCTTT
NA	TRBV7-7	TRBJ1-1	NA	CASSKSRGTEAFF	TGTGCCAGCAGTAAATCCAGGGGAACTGAAGCTTTCTTT
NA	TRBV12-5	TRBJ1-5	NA	CASGQTGRNQPQHF	TGTGCTAGTGGGCAAACAGGAAGGAATCAGCCCCAGCATTTT
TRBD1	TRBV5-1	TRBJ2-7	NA	CASSLKDRPYEQYF	TGCGCCAGCAGCTTGAAGGACAGGCCCTACGAGCAGTACTTC
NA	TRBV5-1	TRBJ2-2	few	CASSFRQSETGELFF	TGCGCCAGCAGCTTCAGGCAATCCGAGACCGGGGAGCTGTTTTTT
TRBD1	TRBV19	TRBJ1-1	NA	CASSIGQGAPPTEAFF	TGTGCCAGTAGTATTGGTCAGGGGGCGCCTCCCACTGAAGCTTTCTTT
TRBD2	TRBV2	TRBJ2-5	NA	CAARRASGGTQYF	TGTGCCGCCCGGAGGGCTAGCGGAGGGACCCAGTACTTC
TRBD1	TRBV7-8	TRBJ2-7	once	CASSLDRGVYEQYF	TGTGCCAGCAGCTTAGACAGGGGGGTCTACGAGCAGTACTTC
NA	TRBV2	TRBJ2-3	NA	CASEGASPSTDTQYF	TGTGCCAGCGAGGGAGCCTCCCCTAGCACAGATACGCAGTATTTT